The clone carrying this T cell receptor (beta chain) was counted a single time. Clones were read by immunoSEQ multiplex PCR, and TCRdb kept only the in-frame ones, dropping some. The sample yields 95,000 to 100,000 clones, roughly 90% seen once. The CDR3 spans 17 residues. The record originates from a study of blood T cell repertoires in COVID-19. This TCR was sampled from a human donor with COVID-19, enrolled during active disease. The donor label of this sample is uncertain. The sequenced material came from peripheral blood. The V and J genes are TRBV12-1 and TRBJ1-5; the DNA was not used to check the table's D call, TRBD1. TRBV12-1 is a recognized pseudogene. In DNA form, the CDR3 reads TGTGCCAGCAGCTGCCCTACACCGGGACAGCAGAATCAGCCCCAGCATTTT. The encoded protein is CASSCPTPGQQNQPQHF.